This T cell receptor (beta chain) appears in the sequencing data of a study of CD8+ T cells in alopecia areata. For the study at large: Among treated patients, oral tofacitinib was administered at 5 to 10 mg twice daily.

Extraction of RNA preceded its reverse transcription into cDNA, which served as the sequencing template. The repertoire was sequenced with immunoSEQ multiplex PCR; TCRdb's copy has only in-frame clones and lacks some. This table holds under 250,000 clones, approximately 52% found once. Lesional scalp tissue (obtained by punch biopsy) and peripheral blood were collected from alopecia areata patients. This clone was counted a few times. The specimen was CD4+ T cells sorted from blood, collected at week 0. The TCR was taken from a human donor with alopecia areata.

The DNA of the CDR3 is TGTGCCAGCAGTTATGGCGGGGCGGGGACTGAAGCTTTCTTT. Translation gives CASSYGGAGTEAFF. The chain joins TRBV6-5 to TRBJ1-1, with D possibly matching TRBD1 (5 bases). Trimming removed 3 bases at V and 5 bases at J, with 13 bases between. Germline values: CDR1 MNHEY, CDR2 SVGAGI. The CDR3 is made up of 14 amino acids.